Shown below are 11 T cell receptor beta chains from a single sample sequenced in a study of blood T cell repertoires in COVID-19. Using immunoSEQ multiplex PCR, the repertoire was profiled, and TCRdb retains in-frame clones only, with some absent. The sample yields 300,000 to 450,000 clones, 81% seen once. What was sequenced was peripheral blood. These TCRs come from a human donor with acute or convalescent COVID-19. The donor label of this sample is uncertain.

The genes are TRBV27 and TRBJ1-5, with 7 nucleotides matching TRBD1. V shed 6 bases, J shed 1 base, and the junction held 15 bases outside the gene matches. The CDR3 contains 18 residues. Germline CDR1 reads MNHEY; CDR2 reads SMNVEV (reference sequence). CDR3 nucleotides: TGTGCCAGCAGCTACGGCTCAGGGGGGCCGGGGAGCAATCAGCCCCAGCATTTT. It yields the protein CASSYGSGGPGSNQPQHF.

The rearrangement joins TRBV10-1 to TRBJ2-7, with D possibly matching TRBD2 (5 bases). Germline assignment: CDR1 WNHNN and CDR2 SYGVQD (reference sequence). The CDR3 spans 14 residues. V lost 3 bases and J lost 2, with 11 bases in between. Here the CDR3 DNA reads TGCGCCAGCAGTGAAATACTAGGACCCTACGAGCAGTACTTC. Encoded protein: CASSEILGPYEQYF.

The chain links TRBV4-1 to TRBJ2-7; tentative D call: TRBD2 (5 bases). Trimming shortened V by 4 bases and J by 4 bases, and 14 bases separated the two germline ends. CDR3 size: 14 residues. Germline CDR1 is MGHRA and CDR2 is YSYEKL. The CDR3 DNA reads as TGCGCCAGCAGCCCCGGACTCGGTAATTACGAGCAGTACTTC. Translation gives CASSPGLGNYEQYF.

The V call is TRBV21-1, the J call TRBJ1-2; TRBD1 is the table's D call, not checked against the DNA. TRBV21-1 is labeled a pseudogene. This CDR3 comprises 21 residues. The CDR3 DNA follows: TGTGCCAGCAGCAATCATCTGGACGTTGGACAGGGGCCAGTAGGGGGCTATGGCTACACCTTC. This sequence encodes CASSNHLDVGQGPVGGYGYTF.

The rearrangement joins TRBV7-9 to TRBJ2-7, with 9 bases identical to TRBD2. The CDR3 spans 15 residues. The germline gives CDR1 SEHNR, CDR2 FQNEAQ (reference sequence). V gave up 5 bases and J gave up 4 bases; unmatched junction bases: 9. The CDR3 is CASSPDGLATYEQYF. The CDR3 DNA follows: TGTGCCAGCAGCCCGGACGGACTAGCGACGTACGAGCAGTACTTC.

This clone was observed a few times. This rearrangement joins TRBV7-2 to TRBJ1-1; TRBD1 is a possible D gene (6 bases). The CDR3 covers 15 residues. Germline V gene data show CDR1 as SGHTA and CDR2 as FQGNSA. Between the trimmed V and J ends, which lost 1 base and 1 base, there was a span of 10 bases. Written as DNA, the CDR3 is TGTGCCAGCAGCTTAGTCTCGGGACAGAACACTGAAGCTTTCTTT. It specifies CASSLVSGQNTEAFF.

A single count supports this clone. V gene TRBV29-1 combines with J gene TRBJ2-4; no clear D gene. V dropped 4 bases and J dropped 0 bases, with 7 bases sitting between them. Germline CDR1 is SQVTM and CDR2 is ANQGSEA. CDR3 size: 13 residues. CDR3 in DNA: TGCAGCGTTGTTTTGGCAGCCAAAAACATTCAGTACTTC. It encodes CSVVLAAKNIQYF.

The gene calls are TRBV30 and TRBJ2-2; D unresolved. The CDR3 consists of 14 residues. Germline V gene sequence: CDR1 GTSNPN, CDR2 SVGIG (reference sequence). With 2 bases removed from V and 5 bases from J, the gap between germline ends came to 12 bases. This CDR3 reads CAWSKVLLTGELFF. The CDR3, as DNA: TGTGCCTGGAGTAAAGTCCTTCTAACCGGGGAGCTGTTTTTT.

V usage is TRBV18 and J usage is TRBJ2-1, with D possibly matching TRBD2 (5 bases). Trimming removed 0 bases at V and 0 bases at J, with 9 bases between. The CDR3 covers 16 residues. Germline values: CDR1 KGHSH, CDR2 LQKENI. The CDR3 sequence is CASSPPQRSSYNEQFF. DNA of the CDR3: TGTGCCAGCTCACCACCGCAGCGGAGCTCCTACAATGAGCAGTTCTTC.

The chain has TRBV11-2 and TRBJ1-2; 8 nucleotides align to TRBD1. The V gene end was trimmed by 5 bases and the J gene end by 5 bases; junction bases not matched to a gene: 10. Germline V gene data show CDR1 as SGHAT and CDR2 as FQNNGV. This CDR3 region has 15 residues. CDR3 sequence: CASSTQGARTYGYTF. The CDR3 DNA is TGTGCCAGCAGCACTCAGGGGGCCAGGACGTATGGCTACACCTTC.

This clone has a handful of counts. This chain uses TRBV5-1 with TRBJ1-2, with no clear D. CDR1 and CDR2 from the germline V gene are SGHRS and YFSETQ. V dropped 5 bases and J dropped 3 bases, with 14 bases sitting between them. The CDR3 covers 14 residues. The CDR3 region is CASSPGGVDYGYTF. CDR3 coding DNA: TGCGCCAGCAGTCCAGGCGGGGTCGACTATGGCTACACCTTC.